The 29 T cell receptor beta chains below come from one sample, sequenced in a study of beta chain features in type 1 diabetes. TCRB transcripts that were expressed got sequenced, as all of the isolated RNA had been reverse transcribed. Measured with immunoSEQ multiplex PCR; TCRdb has only the in-frame clones, and not every one. Counted here are roughly 240,000 clones, under 70% occurring once; the ten biggest clones make up around 0.05%. Sequenced input: naive CD4+ T cells from blood. The receptor source for this set is a young man in good health.

The rearrangement uses TRBV7-2 and TRBJ2-3; perhaps TRBD1 as D (6 bases). From germline, CDR1 is SGHTA and CDR2 FQGNSA. The germline V and J ends were trimmed by 8 bases and 6 bases, with 21 bases remaining between them. The CDR3 length is 15 residues. This chain's CDR3 is CASWNRLQQGDTQYF. Here the CDR3 DNA reads TGTGCCAGCTGGAACCGTCTCCAGCAGGGGGATACGCAGTATTTT.

In its sample, this clone was seen once. The chain is built from TRBV7-2 and TRBJ2-5, with D hard to call. The CDR3 length is 12 residues. Per germline, CDR1 SGHTA and CDR2 FQGNSA. Trimming took off 5 bases at V and 4 bases at J, with 8 bases between the two ends. The CDR3 DNA is TGTGCCAGCAGCCTAGGTATAGAGACCCAGTACTTC. It translates to CASSLGIETQYF.

The DNA for the CDR3 is TGTGCCAGCAGCTTAGCGCCGGGCGGTTCCTACGAGCAGTACTTC. It is translated as CASSLAPGGSYEQYF. The gene calls are TRBV7-2 and TRBJ2-7, with no clear D. Germline V gives CDR1 SGHTA, CDR2 FQGNSA. Trimming left V 0 bases short and J 1 base short, with 10 bases between. This CDR3 is built from 15 residues. Variable domain in full (rest from reference TRBV7-2 and TRBJ2-7): GAGVSQSPSNKVTEKGKDVELRCDPISGHTALYWYRQSLGQGLEFLIYFQGNSAPDKSGLPSDRFSAERTGGSVSTLTIQRTQQEDSAVYLCASSLAPGGSYEQYFGPGTRLTVT.

The V and J genes are TRBV13 and TRBJ1-6; D unresolved. The length of the CDR3 is 15 residues. From germline, CDR1 is PRHDT and CDR2 FYEKMQ (reference sequence). Trimming stripped 0 bases from V and 8 bases from J, with 11 bases between. CDR3 loop: CASSLGKGVDSPLHF. In DNA, the CDR3 is TGTGCCAGCAGCTTAGGCAAGGGAGTGGATTCACCCCTCCACTTT.

J is TRBJ2-3 and V is TRBV6-6; D may correspond to TRBD1 or TRBD2 (6 bases each). Trimming cost V 8 bases and J 0 bases, with 12 bases left between them. This CDR3 contains 14 residues. Germline-derived CDR1 and CDR2 are MNHNY and SVGAGI (reference sequence). The CDR3 bases are TGTGCCAGCTCCGGGGGCCAAAGCACAGATACGCAGTATTTT. Translated, it gives CASSGGQSTDTQYF.

The V call is TRBV10-3, the J call TRBJ1-5, with a possible D match to TRBD1 (5 bases). CDR1 and CDR2 from the germline V gene are ENHRY and SYGVKD. There are 16 residues in the CDR3. V shed 2 bases and J shed 1 base, with 12 bases lying between them. CDR3 sequence: CAISEQGPRSNQPQHF. CDR3 bases: TGTGCCATCAGTGAGCAGGGACCGCGGAGCAATCAGCCCCAGCATTTT.

This chain uses TRBV7-9 with TRBJ2-7; the D is unclear. The germline V gene encodes CDR1 SEHNR and CDR2 FQNEAQ (reference sequence). V lost 5 bases, J lost 6 bases, and 11 bases lay in between. This CDR3 comprises 12 residues. This CDR3 is CASSPSSSEQYF. In DNA, the CDR3 is TGTGCCAGCAGCCCATCGTCCAGCGAGCAGTACTTC.

The rearrangement links TRBV9 to TRBJ2-4; no firm D call. Germline V CDR1 and CDR2: SGDLS, YYNGEE. V lost 3 bases to trimming and J lost 5 bases, with 3 bases between them. The CDR3 has 11 residues. The CDR3 region is CASSAENIQYF. In DNA, the CDR3 is TGTGCCAGCAGCGCAGAAAACATTCAGTACTTC.

The chain carries TRBV9 and TRBJ1-3, with D perhaps TRBD1 (5 bases). This CDR3 is built from 16 residues. Trimming removed 2 bases at V and 1 base at J, with 13 bases between. CDR1 SGDLS and CDR2 YYNGEE come from the germline V gene. CDR3 DNA: TGTGCCAGCAGCGTTTCCGGGACTTTTTCTGGAAACACCATATATTTT. As protein: CASSVSGTFSGNTIYF. Complete variable domain (other parts from reference TRBV9 and TRBJ1-3): DSGVTQTPKHLITATGQRVTLRCSPRSGDLSVYWYQQSLDQGLQFLIQYYNGEERAKGNILERFSAQQFPDLHSELNLSSLELGDSALYFCASSVSGTFSGNTIYFGEGSWLTVV.

This chain joins TRBV30 and TRBJ1-1; the D gene is possibly TRBD1 (5 bases). The V end lost 4 bases, the J end lost 8 bases, and 11 bases lay between the germline ends. Germline CDR1 is GTSNPN and CDR2 is SVGIG (reference sequence). CDR3 length: 11 amino acids. CDR3 DNA: TGTGCCTGGACCGAGGGGATAGAAGCTTTCTTT. Amino acids: CAWTEGIEAFF.

This clone was observed once. V usage is TRBV29-1 and J usage is TRBJ2-7; 7 bases fit TRBD2. Losses at the gene ends were 4 bases for V and 2 bases for J; bases not matched to a gene: 14. Germline assignment: CDR1 SQVTM and CDR2 ANQGSEA. This CDR3 has 16 amino acids. Here the CDR3 reads CSVGLRASGYTYEQYF. CDR3 DNA sequence: TGCAGCGTTGGTTTGCGGGCTAGCGGTTACACCTACGAGCAGTACTTC.

The V and J genes are TRBV30 and TRBJ1-5; 11 bases are a match to TRBD1. The CDR3 contains 15 residues. CDR1 and CDR2 (germline): GTSNPN, SVGIG (reference sequence). With V trimmed by 2 bases and J by 5 bases, 5 bases remained unmatched. The CDR3 nucleotides read TGTGCCTGGAGTCCGGGACAGGGGGTTCATCAGCCCCAGCATTTT. The encoded protein is CAWSPGQGVHQPQHF.

A word on this clone: This specimen includes other DNA sequences encoding the same CDR3. The rearrangement uses TRBV30 and TRBJ2-7; D is ambiguous. Trimming took off 1 base at V and 2 bases at J, with 3 bases between the two ends. The CDR3 runs 11 residues. Germline CDR1 reads GTSNPN; CDR2 reads SVGIG (reference sequence). The CDR3 is CAWSAPYEQYF. The CDR3 DNA sequence: TGTGCCTGGAGTGCGCCCTACGAGCAGTACTTC.

The genes are TRBV9 and TRBJ1-2; 8 bases are a match to TRBD1. This CDR3 has 13 residues. V lost 4 bases to trimming and J lost 5 bases; unmatched junction nucleotides: 4. CDR1 is SGDLS, CDR2 YYNGEE, per germline. The CDR3 spells CASSTGQGYGYTF. CDR3 DNA sequence: TGTGCCAGCAGCACAGGACAGGGTTATGGCTACACCTTC.

The V gene is TRBV7-9, the J gene TRBJ1-5; unclear D gene. The V end was cut by 5 bases, the J end by 3 bases, with 5 bases between. Germline CDR1 SEHNR, CDR2 FQNEAQ (reference sequence). This CDR3 has 12 residues. As DNA, the CDR3 is TGTGCCAGCAGCCCCCTCAATCAGCCCCAGCATTTT. Translation gives CASSPLNQPQHF.

The chain has TRBV29-1 and TRBJ2-1; 9 nucleotides line up with TRBD2. The CDR3 covers 14 residues. Germline values: CDR1 SQVTM, CDR2 ANQGSEA. V was pared by 3 bases and J by 4 bases, with 4 bases of the junction left unmatched. The CDR3 reads CSVEFTSGYNEQFF. The DNA for the CDR3 is TGCAGCGTTGAGTTCACTAGCGGGTACAATGAGCAGTTCTTC.

This chain connects TRBV30 to TRBJ2-1; D might be TRBD1 (6 bases). V was pared by 3 bases and J by 12 bases, with 15 bases between. Germline V gene data show CDR1 as GTSNPN and CDR2 as SVGIG (reference sequence). CDR3 length: 12 residues. The CDR3 is CAWSGWGLGQFF. CDR3 DNA sequence: TGTGCCTGGAGCGGTTGGGGGCTCGGGCAGTTCTTC.

The V call is TRBV7-2, the J call TRBJ2-1; TRBD1 matches at 7 bases. V shed 6 bases, J shed 8 bases, and the junction held 4 bases outside the gene matches. The germline gives CDR1 SGHTA, CDR2 FQGNSA. This CDR3 contains 12 residues. The CDR3 region is CASRQGLDEQFF. The CDR3 coding sequence is TGTGCCAGCAGACAGGGGTTGGATGAGCAGTTCTTC.

V and J are TRBV7-2 and TRBJ2-7, with TRBD2 identical over 8 bases. Germline CDR1 SGHTA, CDR2 FQGNSA. The CDR3 is made up of 15 amino acids. Trimming took 5 bases from V and 1 from J; bases not matched to a gene: 7. As DNA, the CDR3 is TGTGCCAGCAGCCTAGGCGGGGGGATTTCCTACGAGCAGTACTTC. Translated: CASSLGGGISYEQYF.

This chain uses TRBV27 with TRBJ1-2; D is ambiguous. CDR3 length equals 11 residues. Germline CDR1 and CDR2: MNHEY and SMNVEV (reference sequence). V gave up 8 bases and J gave up 4 bases, with 8 bases separating them. This CDR3 reads CASGRLYGYTF. CDR3 nucleotides: TGTGCCAGCGGCCGCCTCTATGGCTACACCTTC.

This clone was counted once. The genes are TRBV29-1 and TRBJ2-7, with D possibly being TRBD1 (6 bases). V shed 2 bases and J shed 2 bases, with 16 bases lying between them. CDR1 is SQVTM, CDR2 ANQGSEA, per germline. The CDR3 contains 15 residues. CDR3 nucleotides: TGCAGCGTTGAACTCTACAGGGAGAGGGCCTACGAGCAGTACTTC. It encodes CSVELYRERAYEQYF.

The chain joins TRBV4-2 to TRBJ2-5, with D unclear. Germline assignment: CDR1 LGHNA and CDR2 YNFKEQ. The V and J ends lost 5 bases and 8 bases respectively, with 12 bases between them. This CDR3 has 12 residues. Written as DNA, the CDR3 is TGTGCCAGCAGCGTCGACCAGAGCACCCAGTACTTC. Its translation: CASSVDQSTQYF.

The CDR3 nucleotides are TGTGCCATCAGGGCCCCGCTAGGTGCCGAGCAGTACTTC. Amino acid sequence: CAIRAPLGAEQYF. This chain joins TRBV10-3 and TRBJ2-7; D unclear. From germline, CDR1 is ENHRY and CDR2 SYGVKD. Trimming cost V 6 bases and J 6 bases, with 15 bases left between them. The CDR3 consists of 13 residues.

V and J are TRBV9 and TRBJ2-1; D is possibly TRBD1 or TRBD2 (7 bases each). The germline V gene has CDR1 SGDLS and CDR2 YYNGEE. Trimming stripped 4 bases from V and 12 bases from J, with 26 bases between. The CDR3 has 16 residues. The CDR3 loop reads CASSPGGVAESPGQFF. CDR3 in DNA: TGTGCCAGCAGCCCAGGGGGGGTAGCGGAGTCTCCCGGGCAGTTCTTC.

The rearrangement joins TRBV18 to TRBJ1-5, with D possibly TRBD1 on 5 matching bases. The CDR3 is 15 residues long. The V and J ends lost 3 bases and 4 bases respectively, with 13 bases between them. From germline, CDR1 is KGHSH and CDR2 LQKENI. This CDR3 is CASSPGSQANQPQHF. CDR3 coding DNA: TGTGCCAGCTCACCCGGCTCACAGGCGAATCAGCCCCAGCATTTT.

The chain carries TRBV27 and TRBJ1-5; D is possibly TRBD1 (6 bases). The CDR3 runs to 17 residues. CDR1 and CDR2 from the germline V gene are MNHEY and SMNVEV (reference sequence). The ends were cut back, 3 bases at V and 0 bases at J, with 15 bases in the middle. CDR3 bases: TGTGCCAGCAGTTTCTCGGGCTACAGGGATAGCAATCAGCCCCAGCATTTT. As protein: CASSFSGYRDSNQPQHF.

The rearrangement joins TRBV29-1 to TRBJ1-1; D is uncertain. The CDR3 has 17 amino acids. Per germline, CDR1 SQVTM and CDR2 ANQGSEA. Trimming left V 1 base short and J 0 bases short, with 18 bases between. Here the CDR3 reads CSVEAAGYHLLNTEAFF. DNA of the CDR3: TGCAGCGTTGAAGCTGCGGGGTATCACCTTTTGAACACTGAAGCTTTCTTT. The whole variable domain, remainder taken from reference TRBV29-1 and TRBJ1-1, is SAVISQKPSRDICQRGTSLTIQCQVDSQVTMMFWYRQQPGQSLTLIATANQGSEATYESGFVIDKFPISRPNLTFSTLTVSNMSPEDSSIYLCSVEAAGYHLLNTEAFFGQGTRLTVV.

The V gene is TRBV28, the J gene TRBJ2-7, with a weak D call TRBD1 (5 bases). V lost 2 bases to trimming and J lost 3 bases, with 11 bases between them. This CDR3 contains 14 residues. Germline V gene sequence: CDR1 MDHEN, CDR2 SYDVKM. CDR3 in DNA: TGTGCCAGCAGTTTACCAGGGTCCGGCTACGAGCAGTACTTC. As protein: CASSLPGSGYEQYF.

The chain uses TRBV7-9 and TRBJ2-3; no clear D. The CDR3 length is 12 residues. Germline values: CDR1 SEHNR, CDR2 FQNEAQ (reference sequence). Trimming cost V 2 bases and J 6 bases, with 6 bases left between them. The CDR3 DNA follows: TGTGCCAGCAGCTTAATCCAGGATACGCAGTATTTT. Translated: CASSLIQDTQYF.